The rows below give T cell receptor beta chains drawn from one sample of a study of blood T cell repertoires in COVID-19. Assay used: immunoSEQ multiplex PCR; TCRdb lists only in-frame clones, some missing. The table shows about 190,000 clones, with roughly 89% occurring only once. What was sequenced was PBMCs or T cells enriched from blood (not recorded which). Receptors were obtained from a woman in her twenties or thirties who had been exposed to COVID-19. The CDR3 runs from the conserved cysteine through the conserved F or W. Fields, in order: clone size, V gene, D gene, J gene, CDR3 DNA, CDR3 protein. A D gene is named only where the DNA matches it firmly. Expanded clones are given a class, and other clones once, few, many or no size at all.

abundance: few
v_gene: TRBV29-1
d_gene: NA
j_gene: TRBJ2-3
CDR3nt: TGCAGCGTTGGAGGGTATTCAGATACGCAGTATTTT
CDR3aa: CSVGGYSDTQYF

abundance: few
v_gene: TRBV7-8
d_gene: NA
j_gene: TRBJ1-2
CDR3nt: TGTGCCAGCAGCCCGGAGGGTTTATATGGCTACACCTTC
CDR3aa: CASSPEGLYGYTF

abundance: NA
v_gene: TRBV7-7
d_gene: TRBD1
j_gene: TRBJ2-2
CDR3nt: TGTGCCAGCAGCCCCAACAGGGGCACGGGCGGGGAGCTGTTTTTT
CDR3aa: CASSPNRGTGGELFF

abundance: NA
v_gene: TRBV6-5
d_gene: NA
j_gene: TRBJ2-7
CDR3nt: TGTGCCAGCAGTTACGCAGGCGGGGAGTCCTACGAGCAGTACTTC
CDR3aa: CASSYAGGESYEQYF

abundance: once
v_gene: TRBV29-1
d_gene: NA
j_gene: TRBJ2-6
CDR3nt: TGCAGCGTTGAACCTTCTGGGGCCAACGTCCTGACTTTC
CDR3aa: CSVEPSGANVLTF

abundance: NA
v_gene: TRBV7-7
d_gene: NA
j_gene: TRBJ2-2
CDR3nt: TGTGCTAGCAGCTTAGAAGAGTACCCAACAGCCGGGGAGCTGTTTTTT
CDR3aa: CASSLEEYPTAGELFF

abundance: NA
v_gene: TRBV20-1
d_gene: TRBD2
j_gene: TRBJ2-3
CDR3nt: TGCAGTGCTAGTGGAACTAGCGGATTCACAGATACGCAGTATTTT
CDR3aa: CSASGTSGFTDTQYF

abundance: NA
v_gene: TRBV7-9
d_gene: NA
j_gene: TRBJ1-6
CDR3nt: TGTGCCAGCAGCATAGAACAGTATAATTCACCCCTCCACTTT
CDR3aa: CASSIEQYNSPLHF

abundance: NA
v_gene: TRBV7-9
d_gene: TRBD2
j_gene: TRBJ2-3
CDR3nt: TGTGCCAGCAGCCCGGCGCGGGGGGCCGGAGATACGCAGTATTTT
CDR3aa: CASSPARGAGDTQYF

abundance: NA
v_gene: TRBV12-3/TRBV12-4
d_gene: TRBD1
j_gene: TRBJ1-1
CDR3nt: TGTGCCACTAGCCAGGGGGCAAGCACTGAAGCTTTCTTT
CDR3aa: CATSQGASTEAFF

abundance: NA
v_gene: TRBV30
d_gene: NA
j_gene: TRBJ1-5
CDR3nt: TGTGCCTGGAGCGTTCCTCCACTGCTCCATAGCAATCAGCCCCAGCATTTT
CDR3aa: CAWSVPPLLHSNQPQHF

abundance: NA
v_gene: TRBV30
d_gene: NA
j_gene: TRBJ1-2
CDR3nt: TGTGCCTGGAGCGTTTCCAGGGATGGCTACACCTTC
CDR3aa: CAWSVSRDGYTF